This entry features one T cell receptor (beta chain) sequence. Its specificity is unknown. Produced via immunoSEQ multiplex PCR; TCRdb's table is partial and in-frame only. The table has a few million clones, about 92% seen once. The CDR3 consists of 13 residues. CDR1 and CDR2 (germline): MRHNA, SNTAGT. V was pared by 5 bases and J by 5 bases, with 10 bases between. The data were obtained in a study of shared clonotypes between healthy human individuals. Study-level findings and limits: Naive CD4 clonotypes were shared across several donors at roughly 4.6%.

This chain joins TRBV6-4 and TRBJ1-5; no reliable D call. The sequence was collected from a young man in good health. Some clones in this sample may be carry-over from other donors' samples. Sequenced material: naive CD4+ T cells from PBMCs. Indicated subset: CD45RA+ positively selected. This chain's CDR3 is CASSITADQPQHF. The CDR3 DNA sequence: TGTGCCAGCAGTATTACAGCAGATCAGCCCCAGCATTTT.